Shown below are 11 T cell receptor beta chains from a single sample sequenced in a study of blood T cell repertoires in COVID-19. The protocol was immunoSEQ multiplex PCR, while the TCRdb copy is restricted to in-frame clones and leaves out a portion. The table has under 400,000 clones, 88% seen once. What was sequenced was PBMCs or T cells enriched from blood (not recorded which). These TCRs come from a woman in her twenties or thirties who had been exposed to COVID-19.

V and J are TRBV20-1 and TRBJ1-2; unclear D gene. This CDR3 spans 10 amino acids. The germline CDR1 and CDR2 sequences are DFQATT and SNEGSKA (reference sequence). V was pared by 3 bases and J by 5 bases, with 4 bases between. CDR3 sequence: CSASPYGYTF. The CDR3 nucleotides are TGCAGTGCTAGTCCTTATGGCTACACCTTC.

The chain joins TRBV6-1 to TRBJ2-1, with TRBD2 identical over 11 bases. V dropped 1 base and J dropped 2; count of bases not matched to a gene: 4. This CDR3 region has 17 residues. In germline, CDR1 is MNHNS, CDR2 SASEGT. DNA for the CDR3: TGTGCCAGCAGTGAAGAACTAGCGGGGGCACCCTACAATGAGCAGTTCTTC. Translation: CASSEELAGAPYNEQFF.

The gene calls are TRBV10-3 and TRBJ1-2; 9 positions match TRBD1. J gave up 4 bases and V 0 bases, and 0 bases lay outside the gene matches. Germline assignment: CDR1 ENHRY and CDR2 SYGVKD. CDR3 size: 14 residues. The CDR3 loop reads CAISESGQGYGYTF. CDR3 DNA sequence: TGTGCCATCAGTGAGTCGGGACAGGGCTATGGCTACACCTTC.

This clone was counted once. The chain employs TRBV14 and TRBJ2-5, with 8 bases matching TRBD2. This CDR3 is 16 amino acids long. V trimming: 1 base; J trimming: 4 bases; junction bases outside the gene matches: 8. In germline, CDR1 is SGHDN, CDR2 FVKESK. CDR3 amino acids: CASSQGASGSGETQYF. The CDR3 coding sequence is TGTGCCAGCAGCCAAGGGGCGAGCGGGAGTGGAGAGACCCAGTACTTC.

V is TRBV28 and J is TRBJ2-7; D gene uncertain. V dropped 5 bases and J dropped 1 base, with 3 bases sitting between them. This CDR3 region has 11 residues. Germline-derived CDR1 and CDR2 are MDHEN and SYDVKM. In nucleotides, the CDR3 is TGTGCCAGCAGTGCGTCCTACGAGCAGTACTTC. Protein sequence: CASSASYEQYF. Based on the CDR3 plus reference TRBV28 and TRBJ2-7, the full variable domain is DVKVTQSSRYLVKRTGEKVFLECVQDMDHENMFWYRQDPGLGLRLIYFSYDVKMKEKGDIPEGYSVSREKKERFSLILESASTNQTSMYLCASSASYEQYFGPGTRLTVT.

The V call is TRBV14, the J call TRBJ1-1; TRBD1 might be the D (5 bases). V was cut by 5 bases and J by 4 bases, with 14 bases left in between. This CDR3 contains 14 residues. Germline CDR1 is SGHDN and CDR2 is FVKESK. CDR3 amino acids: CASSLQEGGTEAFF. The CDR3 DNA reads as TGTGCCAGCAGCTTACAGGAGGGAGGCACTGAAGCTTTCTTT.

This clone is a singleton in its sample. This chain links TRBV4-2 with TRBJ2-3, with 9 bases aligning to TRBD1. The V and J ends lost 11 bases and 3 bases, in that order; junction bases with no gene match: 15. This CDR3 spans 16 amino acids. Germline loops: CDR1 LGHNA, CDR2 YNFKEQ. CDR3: CAATNLPGQGTDTQYF. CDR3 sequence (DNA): TGTGCCGCCACCAACCTACCGGGACAGGGTACAGATACGCAGTATTTT.

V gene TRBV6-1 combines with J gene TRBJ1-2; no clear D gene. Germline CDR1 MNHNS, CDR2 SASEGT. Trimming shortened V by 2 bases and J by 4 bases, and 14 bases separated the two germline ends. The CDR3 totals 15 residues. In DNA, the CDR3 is TGTGCCAGCAGTGAATCTGGCAGAGGCAGCTATGGCTACACCTTC. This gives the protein CASSESGRGSYGYTF.

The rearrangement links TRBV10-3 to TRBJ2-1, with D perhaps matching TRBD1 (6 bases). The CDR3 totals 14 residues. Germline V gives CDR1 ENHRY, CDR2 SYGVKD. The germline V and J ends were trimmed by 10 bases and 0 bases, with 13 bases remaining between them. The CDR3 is CATAGESSYNEQFF. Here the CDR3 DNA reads TGTGCCACCGCAGGGGAGAGCTCCTACAATGAGCAGTTCTTC.

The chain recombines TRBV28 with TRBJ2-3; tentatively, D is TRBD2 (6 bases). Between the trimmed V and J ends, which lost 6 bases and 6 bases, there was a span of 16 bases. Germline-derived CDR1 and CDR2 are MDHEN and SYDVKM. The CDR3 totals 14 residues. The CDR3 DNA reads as TGTGCCAGCAGGCCGCCGACTAGGAGGGATACGCAGTATTTT. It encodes CASRPPTRRDTQYF.

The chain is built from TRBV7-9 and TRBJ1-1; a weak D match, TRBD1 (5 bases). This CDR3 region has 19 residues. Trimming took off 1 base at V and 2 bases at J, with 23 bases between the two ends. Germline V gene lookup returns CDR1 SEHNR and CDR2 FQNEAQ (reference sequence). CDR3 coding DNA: TGTGCCAGCAGCTTAGTGAGGGGTGTGGGGGGGTTTGTTAACACTGAAGCTTTCTTT. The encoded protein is CASSLVRGVGGFVNTEAFF.